The rows below give T cell receptor beta chains drawn from one sample of a study of T cell responses to AZD1222 COVID-19 vaccine. Assay: immunoSEQ multiplex PCR; the TCRdb copy retains only in-frame clones and omits some. The sample holds 150,000 to 200,000 clones; 90% are singletons and the top ten take approximately 4%. The starting material was peripheral blood, obtained 28 days after the second dose of the MenACWY control vaccine. The source of these receptors is an adult who received the MenACWY meningococcal vaccine as a control. The conserved cysteine and the conserved F or W are not part of the CDR3 here. D genes are given only for firm matches. Size is omitted from some rows. Given values are once, few, many or a class for expanded clones.

d_gene | j_gene | abundance | v_gene | CDR3aa
TRBD1 | TRBJ1-1 | - | TRBV3-1/TRBV3-2 | ASSHAGGGQAGTEAF
- | TRBJ1-3 | - | TRBV21-1 | ASSQGTGDPNTIY
TRBD1 | TRBJ1-2 | - | TRBV27 | ASSQATGGLYGYT
TRBD2 | TRBJ2-1 | - | TRBV10-3 | AIRRREGVGEGEQF
- | TRBJ2-3 | - | TRBV15 | ATSRGLTLDTQY
- | TRBJ1-5 | - | TRBV6-2/TRBV6-3 | ASSYSKVGQEYQPQH
TRBD1 | TRBJ1-2 | - | TRBV28 | ASSLTGFYGYT
- | TRBJ1-5 | - | TRBV19 | ASSFRGPGKDLQPQH
TRBD1 | TRBJ1-2 | - | TRBV28 | ATPSGTGELYT
- | TRBJ1-1 | - | TRBV13 | ASSSGSLTEAF
- | TRBJ1-1 | - | TRBV19 | ASSIQGKDTEAF
- | TRBJ1-4 | once | TRBV25-1 | ASSLAGGGLGEKLF
- | TRBJ2-1 | - | TRBV19 | ASTFSGNSYNEQF
- | TRBJ1-2 | - | TRBV3-1/TRBV3-2 | ASSQDRAVNYGYT
- | TRBJ1-6 | - | TRBV11-2 | ASSLRSPGSANSPLH
- | TRBJ1-1 | few | TRBV10-1 | ASSAAEWGTEAF
- | TRBJ2-1 | - | TRBV9 | ASSVYPDNEQF
- | TRBJ1-5 | - | TRBV28 | ASRLTGAYQPQH
- | TRBJ1-1 | - | TRBV3-1/TRBV3-2 | ASSQTDRNTEAF
- | TRBJ2-3 | - | TRBV18 | ASSPPGSPIPYTDTQY
TRBD1 | TRBJ1-2 | - | TRBV14 | ASSQAPDGRGRGAVRSYT
TRBD1 | TRBJ2-7 | - | TRBV7-2 | ASSLAGQGYEQY
- | TRBJ1-5 | - | TRBV7-9 | ASSLRLNQPQH
TRBD2 | TRBJ2-3 | - | TRBV10-1 | ASSELAGGSTDTQY
- | TRBJ1-1 | - | TRBV28 | ASSQGDREEAF
- | TRBJ2-5 | - | TRBV13 | ASSLGRRAHQETQY
TRBD2 | TRBJ2-1 | - | TRBV5-1 | ATGLAGVMDEQF
- | TRBJ1-1 | once | TRBV29-1 | SVGGPRTAF
- | TRBJ2-2 | - | TRBV9 | ASSVTAGTGELF
- | TRBJ1-5 | - | TRBV5-5 | ASSPRLGVGPQH
- | TRBJ2-7 | - | TRBV7-2 | ASSFPGDPLRY
TRBD1 | TRBJ1-5 | - | TRBV29-1 | SVIAAGGNQPQH
- | TRBJ1-5 | few | TRBV6-5 | ASRTRTGNQPQH
- | TRBJ1-1 | - | TRBV27 | ASSPLTRRHLNTEAF
TRBD1 | TRBJ1-2 | - | TRBV6-5 | ASSKLRDRADGYT
- | TRBJ1-1 | - | TRBV6-5 | ASTTTETGNTEAF
- | TRBJ2-1 | - | TRBV11-3 | ASSLFRAGWNEQF
- | TRBJ1-1 | - | TRBV9 | ASSPLGGRTEAF
- | TRBJ1-2 | - | TRBV6-6 | ASSYDGGVDGYT
- | TRBJ1-1 | - | TRBV2 | ASSPLLRGSEAF
- | TRBJ2-3 | - | TRBV3-1/TRBV3-2 | ASSQEPDADTQY
TRBD2 | TRBJ2-3 | - | TRBV5-1 | ASSSLAGVPDTQY
- | TRBJ2-7 | - | TRBV5-4 | ASSLASGPSYEQY
TRBD2 | TRBJ2-1 | - | TRBV10-3 | AISQTGTSGNEQF
- | TRBJ2-7 | - | TRBV4-2 | ASSQDGALPLEQY
- | TRBJ2-7 | once | TRBV9 | ASSEQGSSYEQY
- | TRBJ1-2 | - | TRBV6-6 | ASSYSIQGNYGYT
- | TRBJ1-1 | - | TRBV6-5 | ASSYEGLTEAF
- | TRBJ1-5 | - | TRBV7-2 | ASSLGGRNQPQH
TRBD2 | TRBJ2-3 | - | TRBV2 | ASSAFAGGFSDTQY
- | TRBJ1-5 | - | TRBV28 | ASSFRAQTEPQH
TRBD1 | TRBJ1-1 | few | TRBV7-8 | ASSLWGTGGEGTEAF
TRBD1 | TRBJ1-3 | - | TRBV4-1 | ASSRAFGTGGNTIY
- | TRBJ2-4 | once | TRBV6-2/TRBV6-3 | ASSYSGGGNIQY
- | TRBJ2-3 | - | TRBV10-3 | AISVADTQY
- | TRBJ2-7 | once | TRBV5-4 | ASSLFQGTGEQY